This TCR beta chain came from a study of T-cell reconstitution after alpha-beta-depleted transplantation in children. This sample's TCRbeta library carried unique molecular identifier barcodes. TCRdb reprocessed the PCR reads via MiXCR and lists one record per CDR3 protein. The table lists more than 200,000 distinct CDR3 sequences, 25% of them singletons. This clonotype was seen more than once but under ten times. Between the trimmed V and J ends, which lost 2 bases and 3 bases, there was a span of 12 bases. The CDR3 consists of 14 residues. Germline V gene data show CDR1 as SGDLS and CDR2 as YYNGEE. The chain couples TRBV9 to TRBJ2-7; D is perhaps TRBD1 (5 bases). Sequenced material: PBMCs, taken before TCRalphabeta/CD19-depleted stem cell transplant. This clonotype was sampled from a girl aged 2-9 years with Fanconi anemia, due to receive a stem cell transplant. CDR3 region: CASSVRGRDYEQYF. CDR3 in DNA: TGTGCCAGCAGCGTTAGGGGCAGGGACTACGAGCAGTACTTC.